Listed below are T cell receptor beta chains from one sample, sequenced in a study of cytomegalovirus exposure and HLA in healthy donors. The protocol was immunoSEQ multiplex PCR, while the TCRdb copy is restricted to in-frame clones and leaves out a portion. The table records about 180,000 clones, roughly 85% of them present only once. Source material: PBMCs. The receptors come from a man aged 18 to 30 in good health and CMV-seropositive. The CDR3 runs from the conserved cysteine through the conserved F or W. The D gene is left open where the match is weak. Only some rows state a clone size, as once, few, many or a class for expanded clones.

j_call,clone_size,v_call,d_call,cdr3_aa,cdr3_nt
TRBJ1-5,.,TRBV6-1,.,CASSGGPDNQPQHF,TGTGCCAGCAGTGGGGGGCCGGACAATCAGCCCCAGCATTTT
TRBJ1-1,.,TRBV6-1,TRBD1,CASSEAGTGGTEAFF,TGTGCCAGCAGTGAAGCAGGGACAGGGGGCACTGAAGCTTTCTTT
TRBJ2-3,once,TRBV29-1,TRBD2,CSVANLAGASTDTQYF,TGCAGCGTTGCCAATCTAGCGGGGGCCTCTACAGATACGCAGTATTTT
TRBJ2-1,.,TRBV28,TRBD2,CASSLTLAGDNEQFF,TGTGCCAGCAGTTTGACACTAGCGGGAGACAATGAGCAGTTCTTC
TRBJ1-1,.,TRBV18,TRBD1,CASSPLGQLNTEAFF,TGTGCCAGCTCACCACTGGGACAGCTGAACACTGAAGCTTTCTTT
TRBJ2-1,.,TRBV9,TRBD2,CASSVEGLVSNEQFF,TGTGCCAGCAGCGTAGAAGGACTAGTGAGCAATGAGCAGTTCTTC
TRBJ2-7,few,TRBV27,.,CATEVGSGVGEQYF,TGTGCCACCGAAGTTGGGTCGGGGGTAGGCGAGCAGTACTTC
TRBJ1-1,.,TRBV18,.,CASATTQNTEAFF,TGTGCCAGCGCCACGACACAGAACACTGAAGCTTTCTTT
TRBJ2-5,.,TRBV28,.,CASSLGLRSGGAQETQYF,TGTGCCAGCAGTTTGGGTTTGAGAAGTGGGGGGGCACAAGAGACCCAGTACTTC
TRBJ1-4,.,TRBV6-1,TRBD1,CASRARQGLNEKLFF,TGTGCCAGCAGAGCCCGACAGGGCCTAAATGAAAAACTGTTTTTT
TRBJ2-5,.,TRBV27,.,CASSDRQETQYF,TGTGCCAGCAGTGACAGGCAAGAGACCCAGTACTTC
TRBJ1-1,.,TRBV6-5,.,CASSPSLLNTEAFF,TGTGCCAGCAGTCCGTCCCTATTGAACACTGAAGCTTTCTTT
TRBJ2-3,.,TRBV28,.,CASSLLAAGPDTQYF,TGTGCCAGCAGTTTGTTAGCGGCCGGCCCAGATACGCAGTATTTT
TRBJ2-2,.,TRBV5-4,.,CAINTNTGELFF,TGTGCGATCAACACCAACACCGGGGAGCTGTTTTTT
TRBJ2-6,.,TRBV19,.,CASSGQGGANVLTF,TGTGCCAGTAGTGGGCAGGGGGGGGCCAACGTCCTGACTTTC